The 17 T cell receptor beta chains in this list originate from one sample, sequenced in a study of CD8 T cells in ankylosing spondylitis. MiXCR, run by TCRdb on the 5' RACE reads, gives a single entry per CDR3 protein. Here the sample spans about 150,000 distinct CDR3 sequences, roughly 34% being singletons. The sequencing sample was made of synovial fluid, either unsorted or a sorted T cell fraction (not recorded which). The receptors originated from a male donor with ankylosing spondylitis.

This clonotype has just a few counts. This chain uses TRBV3-1 with TRBJ1-4; the D is unclear. Trimming cost V 2 bases and J 3 bases, with 10 bases left between them. This CDR3 comprises 15 residues. Per the germline V gene, CDR1 is LGHDT and CDR2 is YNNKEL (reference sequence). This CDR3 reads CASSQRTSANEKLFF. The CDR3 region has the DNA TGTGCCAGCAGCCAACGCACGTCGGCTAATGAAAAACTGTTTTTT.

V gene TRBV5-1 combines with J gene TRBJ2-5, with 7 positions matching TRBD2. The CDR3 length is 13 residues. Germline V gene sequence: CDR1 SGHRS, CDR2 YFSETQ. J gave up 3 bases and V 1 base, and 0 bases lay outside the gene matches. CDR3 DNA sequence: TGCGCCAGCAGCTTGCTAGCGGAAGAGACCCAGTACTTC. Protein sequence: CASSLLAEETQYF.

The chain employs TRBV7-2 and TRBJ2-1; 9 positions match TRBD1. V shed 4 bases and J 3 bases; nucleotides not matched to a gene: 4. Germline CDR1 and CDR2: SGHTA and FQGNSA. This CDR3 has 15 residues. CDR3 amino acids: CASSSGGQGYNEQFF. CDR3 sequence (DNA): TGTGCCAGCAGCTCAGGGGGACAGGGCTACAATGAGCAGTTCTTC. Full variable domain (outside the CDR3, taken from reference TRBV7-2 and TRBJ2-1): GAGVSQSPSNKVTEKGKDVELRCDPISGHTALYWYRQSLGQGLEFLIYFQGNSAPDKSGLPSDRFSAERTGGSVSTLTIQRTQQEDSAVYLCASSSGGQGYNEQFFGPGTRLTVL.

This clonotype was recorded a few times. The DNA of the CDR3 is TGTGCCAGCAGTCTAAGACAGGCTTCCCTCTACGAGCAGTACTTC. This codes for CASSLRQASLYEQYF. This chain connects TRBV5-6 to TRBJ2-7; D might be TRBD1 (6 bases). CDR3 length: 15 amino acids. Germline CDR1 reads SGHDT; CDR2 reads YYEEEE. V lost 5 bases, J lost 3 bases, and 18 bases lay in between.

Of note for this clonotype: A read error may produce the germline difference seen at one junction end. This chain uses TRBV4-3 with TRBJ2-3; possibly TRBD1 or TRBD2 for D (5 bases each). The CDR3 spans 14 residues. The germline gives CDR1 LGHNA, CDR2 YSLEER. The CDR3 coding sequence is TGCGCCAGCAGCGAAGAGGGGAACACAGATACGCAGTATTTT. Translating gives CASSEEGNTDTQYF.

This clonotype was recorded only once. Here the CDR3 reads CASSPGRGGNEKLFF. CDR3 DNA: TGCGCCAGCAGCCCCGGACGAGGGGGGAATGAAAAACTGTTTTTT. The chain recombines TRBV4-3 with TRBJ1-4; possibly TRBD1 for D (6 bases). V was cut by 4 bases and J by 5 bases, with 14 bases left in between. Germline V gene sequence: CDR1 LGHNA, CDR2 YSLEER. This CDR3 region has 15 residues.

The chain employs TRBV7-2 and TRBJ2-7; the D gene is possibly TRBD1 (6 bases). CDR3 length: 14 residues. The germline gives CDR1 SGHTA, CDR2 FQGNSA. Deletions cut 3 bases from V and 2 bases from J, with 11 bases between. In DNA, the CDR3 is TGTGCCAGCAGCTTTCTGGACAGAACCTACGAGCAGTACTTC. It codes for CASSFLDRTYEQYF.

At least ten counts were recorded for this clonotype. The genes are TRBV6-1 and TRBJ1-5; no reliable D call. The CDR3 runs to 12 residues. From germline, CDR1 is MNHNS and CDR2 SASEGT. Trimming pared 4 bases from V and 3 bases from J, leaving 4 bases between. CDR3 bases: TGTGCCAGCAGTGGATACAATCAGCCCCAGCATTTT. Protein product: CASSGYNQPQHF.

The chain carries TRBV6-2 or TRBV6-3 and TRBJ1-6, with a weak D call TRBD1 (5 bases). This CDR3 is built from 20 residues. Germline V CDR1 and CDR2: MNHEY, SVGEGT. V was pared by 3 bases and J by 0 bases, with 21 bases between. The DNA of the CDR3 is TGTGCCAGCAGTTATTTCTTTTCGGGAAACAGGAGCTCCTATAATTCACCCCTCCACTTT. Translating it yields CASSYFFSGNRSSYNSPLHF.

V and J are TRBV20-1 and TRBJ1-4; weak D call: TRBD1 (5 bases). V gave up 5 bases and J gave up 7 bases, with 11 bases separating them. CDR3 size: 12 residues. Germline CDR1 reads DFQATT; CDR2 reads SNEGSKA (reference sequence). CDR3 residues: CSAETEGEKLFF. The CDR3 DNA is TGCAGTGCTGAGACAGAGGGTGAAAAACTGTTTTTT.

The chain carries TRBV11-2 and TRBJ1-2; D is perhaps TRBD1 (5 bases). V gave up 3 bases and J gave up 6 bases, with 8 bases separating them. The CDR3 covers 12 residues. The germline CDR1 and CDR2 sequences are SGHAT and FQNNGV. In DNA, the CDR3 is TGTGCCAGCAGCTTCGGGACTGATGGCTACACCTTC. This gives the protein CASSFGTDGYTF. Variable domain in full (rest from reference TRBV11-2 and TRBJ1-2): EAGVAQSPRYKIIEKRQSVAFWCNPISGHATLYWYQQILGQGPKLLIQFQNNGVVDDSQLPKDRFSAERLKGVDSTLKIQPAKLEDSAVYLCASSFGTDGYTFGSGTRLTVV.

This clonotype was observed many times. V is TRBV7-2 and J is TRBJ2-1; no reliable D call. This CDR3 has 14 residues. Trimming shortened V by 2 bases and J by 10 bases, and 15 bases separated the two germline ends. The germline gives CDR1 SGHTA, CDR2 FQGNSA. The CDR3 loop reads CASSLKIGFTEQFF. CDR3 bases: TGTGCCAGCAGCTTAAAGATTGGATTCACAGAGCAGTTCTTC. Full variable domain (outside the CDR3, taken from reference TRBV7-2 and TRBJ2-1): GAGVSQSPSNKVTEKGKDVELRCDPISGHTALYWYRQSLGQGLEFLIYFQGNSAPDKSGLPSDRFSAERTGGSVSTLTIQRTQQEDSAVYLCASSLKIGFTEQFFGPGTRLTVL.

The chain joins TRBV5-1 to TRBJ1-3; perhaps TRBD1 as D (5 bases). The V and J ends lost 0 bases and 0 bases respectively, with 10 bases between them. CDR3 length: 16 amino acids. CDR1 is SGHRS and CDR2 is YFSETQ in the germline V gene. The CDR3 loop is CASSLEGIRSGNTIYF. As DNA, the CDR3 is TGCGCCAGCAGCTTGGAGGGGATTCGCTCTGGAAACACCATATATTTT. Full variable domain (outside the CDR3, taken from reference TRBV5-1 and TRBJ1-3): KAGVTQTPRYLIKTRGQQVTLSCSPISGHRSVSWYQQTPGQGLQFLFEYFSETQRNKGNFPGRFSGRQFSNSRSEMNVSTLELGDSALYLCASSLEGIRSGNTIYFGEGSWLTVV.

This chain uses TRBV4-1 with TRBJ2-3, with 8 bases that match TRBD1. Unmatched junction bases numbered 7, after V lost 2 bases and J lost 6 bases. The V gene's germline CDR1 is MGHRA and CDR2 YSYEKL. The CDR3 covers 15 residues. The CDR3 bases are TGCGCCAGCAGCCAACTGGACAGGGACCTGGATACGCAGTATTTT. Protein sequence: CASSQLDRDLDTQYF.

The V gene is TRBV11-3, the J gene TRBJ2-3, with 10 bases aligning to TRBD2. The J segment lost 0 bases and the V segment lost 5 bases, leaving 5 bases of the junction unmatched. This CDR3 has 16 amino acids. CDR1 is SGHNT and CDR2 is YENEEA in the germline V gene. The CDR3 coding sequence is TGTGCCAGCAGCCATGGGACTAGCGCCAGCACAGATACGCAGTATTTT. Its protein product is CASSHGTSASTDTQYF. The whole variable domain, remainder taken from reference TRBV11-3 and TRBJ2-3, is EAGVVQSPRYKIIEKKQPVAFWCNPISGHNTLYWYLQNLGQGPELLIRYENEEAVDDSQLPKDRFSAERLKGVDSTLKIQPAELGDSAVYLCASSHGTSASTDTQYFGPGTRLTVL.

This clonotype was found a few times. The rearrangement links TRBV28 to TRBJ2-5, with D unclear. The V gene's germline CDR1 is MDHEN and CDR2 SYDVKM. The V end lost 9 bases, the J end lost 5 bases, and 16 bases lay between the germline ends. The CDR3 loop spans 13 amino acids. In nucleotides, the CDR3 is TGTGCCAGTATAGGCTCCTTACAGGAGACCCAGTACTTC. Translation gives CASIGSLQETQYF.

This chain joins TRBV14 and TRBJ2-3; no clear D gene. V lost 0 bases and J 0 bases, leaving 13 bases between the germline ends. The CDR3 has 17 residues. Germline CDR1 reads SGHDN; CDR2 reads FVKESK. The CDR3 region is CASSQDHPTLSTDTQYF. Written as DNA, the CDR3 is TGTGCCAGCAGCCAAGATCATCCGACTCTTAGCACAGATACGCAGTATTTT.